This T cell receptor (beta chain) comes out of a study of blood T cell repertoires in COVID-19. The CDR3 is 14 amino acids. Germline V gene sequence: CDR1 LGHNA, CDR2 YNFKEQ. The V end was cut by 0 bases, the J end by 6 bases, with 9 bases between. Here immunoSEQ multiplex PCR was the method, and the copy in TCRdb shows in-frame clones only, minus some. This sample carries fewer than 90,000 clones, around 90% of them seen once, and the ten largest clones take about 15%. The chain links TRBV4-2 to TRBJ1-5; tentative D call: TRBD1 (5 bases). The sample was peripheral blood. The TCR originated in a male donor with acute or convalescent COVID-19. In DNA form, the CDR3 reads TGTGCCAGCAGCCAAGACCCCGGGGGTCAGCCCCAGCATTTT. Protein product: CASSQDPGGQPQHF.